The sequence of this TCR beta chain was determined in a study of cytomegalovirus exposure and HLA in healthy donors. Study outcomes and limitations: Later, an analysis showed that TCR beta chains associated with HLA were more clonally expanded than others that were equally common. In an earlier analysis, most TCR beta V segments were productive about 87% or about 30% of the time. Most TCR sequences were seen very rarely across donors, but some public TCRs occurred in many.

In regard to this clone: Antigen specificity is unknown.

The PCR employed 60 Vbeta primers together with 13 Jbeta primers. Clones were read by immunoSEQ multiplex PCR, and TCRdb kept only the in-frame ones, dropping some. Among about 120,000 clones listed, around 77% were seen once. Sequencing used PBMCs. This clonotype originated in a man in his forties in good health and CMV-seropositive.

The CDR3 sequence is CASSLTEAESKFF. CDR3 DNA: TGTGCCAGCTCACTGACCGAGGCCGAGAGTAAGTTCTTC. The chain uses TRBV18 and TRBJ2-1; no definite D call. CDR3 length: 13 residues. Trimming removed 4 bases from V and 14 bases from J, with 18 bases in between. The germline gives CDR1 KGHSH, CDR2 LQKENI.